This T cell receptor beta chain was captured by sequencing in a study of T cell changes during pregnancy in multiple sclerosis. This clone was counted a single time. Germline V lookup: CDR1 SGHVS, CDR2 FNYEAQ. V lost 5 bases and J lost 10, with 12 bases in between. The CDR3 is 12 residues long. Clones were sequenced by immunoSEQ multiplex PCR, and TCRdb holds only the in-frame ones, with some missing. The repertoire holds 80,000 to 100,000 clones, with approximately 94% as singletons. The sequence was obtained from a female donor with multiple sclerosis, enrolled in a pregnancy study. Sequenced material: peripheral blood, taken after pregnancy. This rearrangement joins TRBV7-6 to TRBJ2-1; TRBD2 is a possible D gene (5 bases). Here the CDR3 reads CASSHRGSEQFF. CDR3 in DNA: TGTGCCAGCAGCCATCGGGGTTCGGAGCAGTTCTTC.